The T cell receptor (beta chain) described here comes from a study of blood T cell repertoires in COVID-19. The CDR3 extends over 19 amino acids. The J segment lost 3 bases and the V segment lost 3 bases, leaving 16 bases of the junction unmatched. In germline, CDR1 is SGHVS, CDR2 FQNEAQ. Profiled with immunoSEQ multiplex PCR; TCRdb holds only in-frame clones, not every one. The sample lists around 400,000 clones, approximately 89% occurring once. The gene calls are TRBV7-8 and TRBJ2-3; 9 positions match TRBD2. This sequence originates from a woman between 40 and 50 years old who had been exposed to COVID-19. The sequenced sample consisted of PBMCs or T cells enriched from blood (not recorded which). The CDR3 spells CASSFTIAGVSMRTDTQYF. CDR3 bases: TGTGCCAGCAGCTTTACAATAGCGGGGGTATCGATGCGGACAGATACGCAGTATTTT. Complete variable domain (other parts from reference TRBV7-8 and TRBJ2-3): GAGVSQSPRYKVAKRGQDVALRCDPISGHVSLFWYQQALGQGPEFLTYFQNEAQLDKSGLPSDRFFAERPEGSVSTLKIQRTQQEDSAVYLCASSFTIAGVSMRTDTQYFGPGTRLTVL.